The rows below give T cell receptor beta chains drawn from one sample of a study of CD8 T cells in Susac syndrome. TCRdb called the immunoSEQ multiplex PCR reads again in MiXCR, with one record for every CDR3 protein. The sample carries about 150,000 distinct CDR3 sequences, less than 97% recorded once. The sample consisted of CD8+ T cells from PBMCs. The source of these receptors is a human donor with multiple sclerosis. The CDR3 runs from the conserved cysteine through the conserved F or W. The D gene is left open where the match is weak. Size values are once, few and many counts, or a class for expanded clones, and some rows have none.

>.|TRBV29-1|.|TRBJ2-1
CSVEVGGGEQFF
TGCAGCGTTGAGGTTGGGGGCGGTGAGCAGTTCTTC
>.|TRBV9|.|TRBJ2-3
CASSVDRHSGGPTDTQYF
TGTGCCAGCAGCGTAGACCGGCATTCTGGGGGGCCGACAGATACGCAGTATTTT
>.|TRBV7-8|.|TRBJ2-2
CASSLTTNTGELFF
TGTGCCAGCAGCCTGACAACGAACACCGGGGAGCTGTTTTTT
>.|TRBV29-1|.|TRBJ1-2
CSVERDPPLNYGYTF
TGCAGCGTTGAAAGGGACCCCCCACTTAACTATGGCTACACCTTC
>.|TRBV20-1|TRBD2|TRBJ2-1
CSAQLAGGMNEQFF
TGCAGTGCTCAGCTAGCGGGGGGAATGAATGAGCAGTTCTTC
>once|TRBV7-9|TRBD2|TRBJ2-2
CASSSPGLAKAGELFF
TGTGCCAGCAGCTCACCGGGACTAGCTAAGGCCGGGGAGCTGTTTTTT
>.|TRBV25-1|.|TRBJ2-3
CAIILGDTQYF
TGTGCCATCATCCTAGGGGATACGCAGTATTTT
>.|TRBV6-2/TRBV6-3|.|TRBJ2-5
CASSNRANQETQYF
TGTGCCAGCAGCAACAGGGCTAACCAAGAGACCCAGTACTTC
>.|TRBV2|.|TRBJ2-7
CASSDGSSYEQYF
TGTGCCAGCAGTGATGGGAGCTCCTACGAGCAGTACTTC
>.|TRBV12-5|.|TRBJ2-1
CASEGINNEQFF
TGTGCTAGTGAGGGGATTAACAATGAGCAGTTCTTC
>.|TRBV19|.|TRBJ1-6
CASSGSTDSYNSPLHF
TGTGCCAGTAGTGGGAGTACAGATTCCTATAATTCACCCCTCCACTTT
>.|TRBV18|TRBD1|TRBJ1-1
CASGQGGPEAFF
TGTGCCAGCGGACAGGGCGGGCCTGAAGCTTTCTTT
>.|TRBV27|.|TRBJ2-3
CASSFDSVAQYF
TGTGCCAGCAGTTTTGACAGTGTAGCGCAGTATTTT
>.|TRBV3-1|TRBD1|TRBJ1-1
CASSQDDGGTDIEAFF
TGTGCCAGCAGCCAAGATGACGGAGGGACAGACATTGAAGCTTTCTTT
>.|TRBV19|TRBD1|TRBJ1-1
CASTPDRVYTEAFF
TGTGCCAGTACCCCAGACAGGGTCTACACTGAAGCTTTCTTT
>.|TRBV3-1|.|TRBJ2-7
CASSHKGIAYEQYF
TGTGCCAGCAGCCATAAGGGAATCGCCTACGAGCAGTACTTC
>.|TRBV12-3/TRBV12-4|TRBD1|TRBJ2-2
CASSSQGVGELFF
TGTGCCAGCAGTTCACAGGGGGTCGGGGAGCTGTTTTTT
>once|TRBV19|TRBD1|TRBJ2-2
CASTQARQGGGELFF
TGTGCCAGCACACAGGCCCGACAGGGCGGCGGGGAGCTGTTTTTT
>.|TRBV15|.|TRBJ1-5
CATQQGINQPQHF
TGTGCCACCCAGCAGGGGATCAATCAGCCCCAGCATTTT
>.|TRBV12-3/TRBV12-4|TRBD1|TRBJ2-2
CASSLGTGRITGELFF
TGTGCCAGCAGTTTAGGGACAGGGCGTATCACCGGGGAGCTGTTTTTT
>.|TRBV6-2/TRBV6-3|TRBD1|TRBJ2-1
CASTLDRDEQFF
TGTGCCAGCACCCTCGACAGGGATGAGCAGTTCTTC
>.|TRBV30|.|TRBJ2-1
CAGRWGAEGFF
TGTGCTGGCAGATGGGGAGCGGAGGGGTTCTTC
>.|TRBV29-1|.|TRBJ2-5
CSVERGIDETQYF
TGCAGCGTTGAAAGGGGTATTGACGAGACCCAGTACTTC
>once|TRBV24-1|TRBD1|TRBJ2-7
CATSDRTGLRLRMCYEQYF
TGTGCCACCAGTGACCGGACAGGGTTACGTCTGAGAATGTGCTACGAGCAGTACTTC
>.|TRBV9|.|TRBJ2-5
CASSPLGGGAETQYF
TGTGCCAGCAGCCCCCTTGGGGGCGGGGCAGAGACCCAGTACTTC
>.|TRBV2|.|TRBJ2-2
CASSTMPDPELFF
TGTGCCAGCAGTACCATGCCGGACCCGGAGCTGTTTTTT
>once|TRBV4-1|TRBD2|TRBJ2-7
CASSQVFRGGTYEQYF
TGCGCCAGCAGCCAAGTTTTCCGGGGGGGAACCTACGAGCAGTACTTC
>once|TRBV6-1|.|TRBJ2-1
CASSRSFLGAYNEQFF
TGTGCCAGCAGCCGATCCTTTCTTGGAGCCTACAATGAGCAGTTCTTC
>.|TRBV7-9|.|TRBJ1-5
CASSLKSGGNQPQHF
TGTGCCAGCAGCTTAAAGTCAGGGGGCAATCAGCCCCAGCATTTT
>.|TRBV25-1|TRBD1|TRBJ1-5
CASSPGGLEPQHF
TGTGCCAGCAGCCCAGGGGGGTTAGAGCCCCAGCATTTT
>.|TRBV20-1|TRBD1|TRBJ2-6
CSASPGQSSSGANVLTF
TGCAGTGCTAGCCCGGGACAGTCGAGCTCTGGGGCCAACGTCCTGACTTTC
>.|TRBV12-3/TRBV12-4|.|TRBJ1-2
CASSLVGSYGAGTF
TGTGCCAGCAGTTTAGTTGGCTCCTATGGCGCTGGAACCTTC
>.|TRBV3-1|TRBD1|TRBJ1-2
CASSQDGNIQGNYGYTF
TGTGCCAGCAGCCAAGATGGGAATATACAGGGGAACTATGGCTACACCTTC
>.|TRBV20-1|.|TRBJ2-1
CSARDTWRGHANEQFF
TGCAGTGCTAGAGATACCTGGCGGGGGCATGCCAATGAGCAGTTCTTC
>.|TRBV29-1|.|TRBJ1-2
CSVAGDGYGYTF
TGCAGCGTTGCCGGGGACGGCTATGGCTACACCTTC
>.|TRBV7-9|TRBD1|TRBJ1-2
CASSPGQGRDGYTF
TGTGCCAGCAGCCCTGGACAGGGGAGGGATGGCTACACCTTC
>.|TRBV9|.|TRBJ1-2
CASSSLPEHRYTF
TGTGCCAGCAGCTCGTTGCCTGAACACCGCTACACCTTC
>.|TRBV9|.|TRBJ2-5
CASSVGAGETQYF
TGTGCCAGCAGCGTAGGGGCCGGAGAGACCCAGTACTTC
>.|TRBV27|TRBD1|TRBJ2-7
CASSLWGTGYEQYF
TGTGCCAGCAGTTTATGGGGGACAGGCTACGAGCAGTACTTC
>.|TRBV7-9|.|TRBJ1-2
CASTQKGGSYGYTF
TGTGCCAGCACCCAAAAAGGGGGAAGCTATGGCTACACCTTC